This T cell receptor beta chain is drawn from a study of blood T cell repertoires in COVID-19. V was shortened by 5 bases and J by 0 bases, with 9 bases between the two germline ends. The germline V gene encodes CDR1 SGHTA and CDR2 FQGNSA. CDR3 length: 14 residues. Repertoires were generated with immunoSEQ multiplex PCR, while TCRdb's copy carries only in-frame clones and drops some. This sample has approximately 92,000 clones; about 80% occur once, and the top ten carry over 3.5%. This chain joins TRBV7-2 and TRBJ2-3; the D gene is possibly TRBD2 (5 bases). Sequenced input: peripheral blood. The TCR comes from a man aged 60-69 years with acute or convalescent COVID-19. CDR3: CASSPGLSTDTQYF. CDR3 DNA: TGTGCCAGCAGCCCCGGACTTAGCACAGATACGCAGTATTTT.